What follows describes a single T cell receptor (beta chain). The protocol was immunoSEQ multiplex PCR, while the TCRdb copy is restricted to in-frame clones and leaves out a portion. This table has around 90,000 clones, approximately 89% appearing once. The source of the sample is a study of OX40 agonist ivuxolimab in advanced cancers. With 6 bases removed from V and 0 bases from J, the gap between germline ends came to 10 bases. From germline, CDR1 is MDHEN and CDR2 SYDVKM. There are 14 residues in the CDR3. A history of autoimmune disease or systemic immunosuppression excluded patients. The TCR originated in an adult with an advanced solid tumor such as melanoma, head and neck, liver or kidney cancer. The material sequenced was CD4+ or CD8+ T cells sorted from blood, taken in a trial of the OX40 agonist ivuxolimab. J is TRBJ2-3 and V is TRBV28, with D maybe TRBD2 (6 bases). The CDR3 nucleotides are TGTGCCAGCAGCCCGGGACTGAGCACAGATACGCAGTATTTT. Amino acid sequence: CASSPGLSTDTQYF.